This TCR beta chain derives from a study of blood T cell repertoires in COVID-19. The CDR3 loop spans 15 amino acids. Germline-derived CDR1 and CDR2 are SGHTA and FQGTGA. With V trimmed by 4 bases and J by 7 bases, 9 bases remained unmatched. Profiled with immunoSEQ multiplex PCR; TCRdb holds only in-frame clones, not every one. The sample lists 88,000 or so clones, around four fifths occurring once. This receptor was identified in a human donor in a cohort sampled during active COVID-19. The chain recombines TRBV7-3 with TRBJ2-3; TRBD1 matches 9 bases. Input material: peripheral blood. DNA for the CDR3: TGTGCCAGCAGCTCCCAACCCACAGGGGGCAATACGCAGTATTTT. It translates to CASSSQPTGGNTQYF. Together with reference TRBV7-3 and TRBJ2-3, the CDR3 gives the full variable domain: GAGVSQTPSNKVTEKGKYVELRCDPISGHTALYWYRQSLGQGPEFLIYFQGTGAADDSGLPNDRFFAVRPEGSVSTLKIQRTERGDSAVYLCASSSQPTGGNTQYFGPGTRLTVL.